The sequence of this T cell receptor (beta chain) was determined in a study of Ad26.COV2.S vaccination and SARS-CoV-2 variants. Background on the study: The authors gave Ad26.COV2.S intramuscularly, either once or twice 56 days apart. Study results and caveats: Vaccine and placebo recipients had comparable breadth of non-spike TCRs.

The V gene's germline CDR1 is SGHRS and CDR2 YFSETQ. The CDR3 has 14 residues. On this clone: What it recognizes is unknown. An end of the junction does not agree with germline; a read error may underlie this.

The treatment denotes: roughly 20 received Ad26.COV2.S at low or high dose, single or two shots; 5 received placebo; per-sample allocation not given. Sampling was done on day 63 after the first vaccine or placebo injection. An adult of 18-55 years in Boston served as donor. Using immunoSEQ multiplex PCR, the repertoire was profiled, and TCRdb retains in-frame clones only, with some absent. The top ten clones hold about 3.3% of a sample with some 350,000 clones, roughly 84% of them seen once. The clonotype originates from a person between 18 and 65 years old who received the Ad26.COV2.S COVID-19 vaccine or a placebo. This specimen consisted of peripheral blood, obtained in a trial of Ad26.COV2.S vaccine versus placebo. The chain links TRBV5-1 to TRBJ2-7, with 8 bases aligning to TRBD1. In DNA form, the CDR3 reads TGCGCCAGCAGCTTGGACGCGGGACAGGCCCGTTTTCACTTC. As protein: CASSLDAGQARFHF.